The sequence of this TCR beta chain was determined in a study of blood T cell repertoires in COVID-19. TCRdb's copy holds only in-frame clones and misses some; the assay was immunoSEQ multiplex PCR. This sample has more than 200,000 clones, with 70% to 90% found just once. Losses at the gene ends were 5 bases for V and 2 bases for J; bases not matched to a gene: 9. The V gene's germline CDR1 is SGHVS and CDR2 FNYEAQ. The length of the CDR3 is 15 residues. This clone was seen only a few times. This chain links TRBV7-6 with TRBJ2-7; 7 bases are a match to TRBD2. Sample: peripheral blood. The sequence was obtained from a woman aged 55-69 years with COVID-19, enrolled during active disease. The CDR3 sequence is CASSPRREEPYEQYF. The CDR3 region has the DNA TGTGCCAGCAGCCCCCGACGGGAGGAACCCTACGAGCAGTACTTC.